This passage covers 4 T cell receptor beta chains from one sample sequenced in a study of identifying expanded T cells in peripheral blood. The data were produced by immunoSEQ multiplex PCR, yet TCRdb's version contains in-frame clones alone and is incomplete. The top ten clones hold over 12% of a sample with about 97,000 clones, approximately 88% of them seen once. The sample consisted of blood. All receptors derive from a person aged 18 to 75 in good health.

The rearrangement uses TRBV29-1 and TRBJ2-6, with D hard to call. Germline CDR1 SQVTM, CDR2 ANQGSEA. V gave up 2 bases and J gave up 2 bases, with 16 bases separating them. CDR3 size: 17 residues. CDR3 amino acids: CSVEWLSSEAGANVLTF. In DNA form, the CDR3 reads TGCAGCGTTGAATGGTTGTCTAGTGAGGCTGGGGCCAACGTCCTGACTTTC.

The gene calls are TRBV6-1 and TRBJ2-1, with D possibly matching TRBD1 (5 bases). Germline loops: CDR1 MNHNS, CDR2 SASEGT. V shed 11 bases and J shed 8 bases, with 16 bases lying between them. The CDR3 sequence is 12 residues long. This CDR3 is CAEKGIKDEQFF. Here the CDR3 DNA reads TGTGCCGAGAAGGGGATTAAAGATGAGCAGTTCTTC.

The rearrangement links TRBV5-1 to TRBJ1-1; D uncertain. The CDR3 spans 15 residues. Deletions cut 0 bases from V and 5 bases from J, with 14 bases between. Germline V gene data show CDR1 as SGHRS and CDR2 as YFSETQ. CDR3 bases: TGCGCCAGCAGCTTGGTCTCGGGGTATAATACTGAAGCTTTCTTT. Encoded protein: CASSLVSGYNTEAFF.

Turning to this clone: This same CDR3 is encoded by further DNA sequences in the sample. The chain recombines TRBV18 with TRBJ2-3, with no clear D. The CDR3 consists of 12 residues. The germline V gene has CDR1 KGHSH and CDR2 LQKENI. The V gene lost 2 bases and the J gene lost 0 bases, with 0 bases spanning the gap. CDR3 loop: CASSPSTDTQYF. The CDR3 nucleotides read TGTGCCAGCTCACCAAGCACAGATACGCAGTATTTT.